This T cell receptor (beta chain) was identified in a study of cytomegalovirus exposure and HLA in healthy donors. Primers for the PCR totalled 60 Vbeta and 13 Jbeta. The repertoire was sequenced with immunoSEQ multiplex PCR; TCRdb's copy has only in-frame clones and lacks some. The table records roughly 120,000 clones, about three quarters of them present only once. Study results and limitations: Across donors, most TCRs were seen rarely, yet some public ones were widespread.

CDR1 is LGHNA and CDR2 is YSLEER in the germline V gene. The CDR3 contains 15 residues. Trimming cost V 2 bases and J 6 bases; bases outside gene matches: 7. Regarding this clone: Its antigen remains unknown.

The source of this sequence is a woman aged 25 to 39 in good health and CMV-seropositive. The rearrangement uses TRBV4-3 and TRBJ2-1; 7 bases map to TRBD2. The specimen sequenced was PBMCs. The CDR3 DNA sequence: TGCGCCAGCAGCCAATCCAGGACTAGTTTCAATGAGCAGTTCTTC. Its translation is CASSQSRTSFNEQFF.